This T cell receptor (beta chain) was found in a study of OX40 agonist ivuxolimab in advanced cancers. Study outcomes and limitations: Among some nonresponders, normalized T-cell clonal expansion was also low.

Germline CDR1 reads GTSNPN; CDR2 reads SVGIG (reference sequence). There are 15 residues in the CDR3. With V trimmed by 3 bases and J by 4 bases, 6 bases remained unmatched. The method was immunoSEQ multiplex PCR; TCRdb's version includes in-frame clones alone and lacks a portion of them. The sample records over 70,000 clones, about 86% being singletons. Note on this clone: Its antigen remains unidentified.

This sequence joins TRBV30 and TRBJ2-3; 11 nucleotides match TRBD2. The receptor's source is an adult with an advanced solid tumor such as melanoma, head and neck, liver or kidney cancer. The sample in question was CD4+ or CD8+ T cells sorted from blood, obtained in a trial of the OX40 agonist ivuxolimab. CDR3 DNA: TGTGCCTGGAGATTAGCGGGGGGGCGAGCAGATACGCAGTATTTT. As protein: CAWRLAGGRADTQYF.